The rows below give T cell receptor beta chains drawn from one sample of a study of cytotoxic CD8 clonotypes in ibrutinib-treated CLL. The protocol was immunoSEQ multiplex PCR, while the TCRdb copy is restricted to in-frame clones and leaves out a portion. The sample records 140,000 to 150,000 clones, more than 75% being singletons. The sequenced sample was PBMCs, obtained after 24 months of ibrutinib treatment. The receptors here all came from a human donor with chronic lymphocytic leukemia. The CDR3 runs from the conserved cysteine through the conserved F or W. Fields, in order: CDR3 DNA, CDR3 protein, V gene, D gene, clone size, J gene. The D gene is left open where the match is weak. Clone size, where shown, is once, few, many, or a class for clones that have expanded.

TGCGCCAGCAGCTTAGGAAGGACGGATACATATGGCTACACCTTC,CASSLGRTDTYGYTF,TRBV5-1,-,-,TRBJ1-2
TGTGCCAGCAGCTTGGGGGGGACTCGGCCCTACAATGAGCAGTTCTTC,CASSLGGTRPYNEQFF,TRBV5-4,-,few,TRBJ2-1
TGTGCCAGCAGCTTAGCCTCCGGGCCCCAGCATTTT,CASSLASGPQHF,TRBV7-9,-,-,TRBJ1-5
TGCGCCAGCAGCCCGGGACAGGGGTACAATGAGCAGTTCTTC,CASSPGQGYNEQFF,TRBV5-1,TRBD1,-,TRBJ2-1
TGTGCCAGCAGTGACGGGACTAGCGTGGGTACGCAGTATTTT,CASSDGTSVGTQYF,TRBV6-4,TRBD2,-,TRBJ2-3
TGTGCCAGTACTCAGATCGCAACTAATGAAAAACTGTTTTTT,CASTQIATNEKLFF,TRBV19,-,once,TRBJ1-4
TGTGCCTGGACCGGGGACAGCCGCAACACTGAAGCTTTCTTT,CAWTGDSRNTEAFF,TRBV30,TRBD1,-,TRBJ1-1
TGTGCCAGCAGCCTACGGGGTAGCGGGGTAGAGACCCAGTACTTC,CASSLRGSGVETQYF,TRBV11-2,TRBD2,-,TRBJ2-5
TGTGCCAGCAGCTTGGGCTACAACCGGCCTAGCGGGAGACTTGACGAGCAGTACTTC,CASSLGYNRPSGRLDEQYF,TRBV5-5,TRBD2,-,TRBJ2-7
TGTGCCAGCTCACCGGCCCGAGGGGCCAGCTCCTACAATGAGCAGTTCTTC,CASSPARGASSYNEQFF,TRBV18,-,many,TRBJ2-1
TGTGCCACCAGCGGAATCAGGAGCTCCTACAATGAGCAGTTCTTC,CATSGIRSSYNEQFF,TRBV15,-,-,TRBJ2-1
TGCGCCAGCAGCTTGGTCGGGGGGCAAGAGACCCAGTACTTC,CASSLVGGQETQYF,TRBV5-1,TRBD2,few,TRBJ2-5
TGTGCCAGCAGTCCCTCCGGGGCGGGACGGACCTACGAGCAGTACTTC,CASSPSGAGRTYEQYF,TRBV27,-,-,TRBJ2-7
TGTGCCAGCCGGGGGACAGGGGATTCACCCCTCCACTTT,CASRGTGDSPLHF,TRBV6-5,TRBD1,-,TRBJ1-6
TGTGCCAGCAGAACCCTCTCGACAGGGGGCTATGGCTACACCTTC,CASRTLSTGGYGYTF,TRBV6-5,TRBD1,-,TRBJ1-2
TGCGCCAGCAGCCAAGAAAGTTTTATTGGGGCTGAAGCTTTCTTT,CASSQESFIGAEAFF,TRBV4-1,-,-,TRBJ1-1
TGCGCCAGCAGCCAAGATCTACTGACAGGCCACTATGGCTACACCTTC,CASSQDLLTGHYGYTF,TRBV4-3,-,-,TRBJ1-2
TGTGCCAGCAGTCCGTACAATGAGCAGTTCTTC,CASSPYNEQFF,TRBV2,-,-,TRBJ2-1
TGTGCCAGCAGGACCAACAGGGGGGATCAGCCCCAGCATTTT,CASRTNRGDQPQHF,TRBV6-5,TRBD1,-,TRBJ1-5
TGTGCCAGCAGCCCACGGACAGTCGCCACCTACGAGCAGTACTTC,CASSPRTVATYEQYF,TRBV5-6,-,once,TRBJ2-7
TGTGCCAGCAGTACCGGGACAGGGTTGGACACTGAAGCTTTCTTT,CASSTGTGLDTEAFF,TRBV28,TRBD1,-,TRBJ1-1
TGTGCCAGCGGCCAACAGGGTGGGGGTACAGATACGCAGTATTTT,CASGQQGGGTDTQYF,TRBV6-4,-,-,TRBJ2-3
TGTGCTAGCAGCCCAAACAGGGGGCAAGAGACCCAGTACTTC,CASSPNRGQETQYF,TRBV7-7,TRBD1,-,TRBJ2-5
TGTGCCAGCAGTCCCCCCCGCGCGGGCTTAGAGCAGTACTTC,CASSPPRAGLEQYF,TRBV28,-,-,TRBJ2-7
TGTGCCAGCAGTTTCGTAGTTAGAACCCGGTGGAGGGCCTTTACCTACGAGCAGTACTTC,CASSFVVRTRWRAFTYEQYF,TRBV28,-,-,TRBJ2-7
TGTGCCAGCAGCGTGGAGGTAGGGGAAAAACTGTTTTTT,CASSVEVGEKLFF,TRBV27,-,-,TRBJ1-4
TGTGCCAGCAGTGAAATGGCCCCTTTTGGGGTCGAAGCTTTCTTT,CASSEMAPFGVEAFF,TRBV2,-,-,TRBJ1-1
TGCGCCAGCAGCTTGGGTGGGGGGCCCCACAATGAGCAGTTCTTC,CASSLGGGPHNEQFF,TRBV5-1,-,-,TRBJ2-1
TGTGCCAGCAGTGACCGTCGCGGGCTAGCGGTGTACTACGAGCAGTACTTC,CASSDRRGLAVYYEQYF,TRBV25-1,TRBD2,-,TRBJ2-7
TGTGCCAGCAGTCCGATGACAGGGGGTAGGAATCAGCCCCAGCATTTT,CASSPMTGGRNQPQHF,TRBV2,TRBD1,-,TRBJ1-5
TGCGCCAGCAGCCAAGAAAGCGGGCTAGCGGGGTACAATGAGCAGTTCTTC,CASSQESGLAGYNEQFF,TRBV4-1,TRBD2,-,TRBJ2-1
TGTGCCAGCAGCTTAAGGGGACTAGCGGGGACAGATACGCAGTATTTT,CASSLRGLAGTDTQYF,TRBV7-3,TRBD2,once,TRBJ2-3
TGTGCCAGCTCACCGCAAGGGGGCGCGGGTCAGCCCCAGCATTTT,CASSPQGGAGQPQHF,TRBV18,TRBD1,-,TRBJ1-5
TGTGCCAGCAGTAGGGAAATGAACACTGAAGCTTTCTTT,CASSREMNTEAFF,TRBV6-4,-,-,TRBJ1-1
TGCGCCAGCAGCTTTGGGGGGGCCACAGATACGCAGTATTTT,CASSFGGATDTQYF,TRBV5-1,-,-,TRBJ2-3
TGCGCCAGCAGCCTCGGGTGGGGGGGGCAAGAGACCCAGTACTTC,CASSLGWGGQETQYF,TRBV4-1,TRBD2,few,TRBJ2-5
TGCGCCAGCAGCTTGGCTGGGATCGGAAACACCATATATTTT,CASSLAGIGNTIYF,TRBV5-1,-,-,TRBJ1-3
TGTGCCAGCAGTTCCGGCGGGGGGCCCCACAATGAGCAGTTCTTC,CASSSGGGPHNEQFF,TRBV28,TRBD2,-,TRBJ2-1
TGTGCCAGCAGTGAGGGTTGGGGGTCGTATGGCTACACCTTC,CASSEGWGSYGYTF,TRBV25-1,-,once,TRBJ1-2
TGTGCCAGCAGCACCGACAGGGCACAAGAGACCCAGTACTTC,CASSTDRAQETQYF,TRBV7-6,TRBD1,-,TRBJ2-5
TGTGCCATCAGTCTGACAGGGCTTGTACAAGAGACCCAGTACTTC,CAISLTGLVQETQYF,TRBV10-3,TRBD1,-,TRBJ2-5
TGTGCCAGCAGCCAAGATTTCGGACTGGGGGACTATGGCTACACCTTC,CASSQDFGLGDYGYTF,TRBV4-2,-,-,TRBJ1-2
TGTGCCAGCAGTGCCGACGGAGGCGTCTACGAGCAGTACTTC,CASSADGGVYEQYF,TRBV6-4,-,-,TRBJ2-7
TGTGCCAGCAGTTACTCGGCAGGTTCTCGTGGCTACACCTTC,CASSYSAGSRGYTF,TRBV6-5,-,-,TRBJ1-2